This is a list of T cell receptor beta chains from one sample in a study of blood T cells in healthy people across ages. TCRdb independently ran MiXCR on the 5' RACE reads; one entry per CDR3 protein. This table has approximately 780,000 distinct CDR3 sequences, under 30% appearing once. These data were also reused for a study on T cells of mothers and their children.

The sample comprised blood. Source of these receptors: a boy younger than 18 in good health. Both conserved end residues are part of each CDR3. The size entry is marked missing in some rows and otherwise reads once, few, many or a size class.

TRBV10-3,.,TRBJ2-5,CAIKKGVGIQETQYF
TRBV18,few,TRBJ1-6,CASSPPKESSYNSPLHF
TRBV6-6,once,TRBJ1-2,CASSYEGYTF
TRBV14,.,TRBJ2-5,CASSQGRQKETQYF
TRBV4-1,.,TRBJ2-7,CASSPHGTSGGLSYEQYF
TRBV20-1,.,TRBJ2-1,CSATRADRRNNEQFF
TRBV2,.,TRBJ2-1,CASSEMLTGGPLYNEQFF
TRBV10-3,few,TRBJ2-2,CAIKGQGMNTGELFF
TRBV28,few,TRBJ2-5,CASILAGGPQTQYF
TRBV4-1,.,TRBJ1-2,CASSQDMGGRNTGELFFGEGYTF
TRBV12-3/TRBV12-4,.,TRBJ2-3,CASSPRGTGDWGAQYF
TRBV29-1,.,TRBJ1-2,CSVTSQGSSYGYTF
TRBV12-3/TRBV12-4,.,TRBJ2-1,CASSLTRGGPKYNEQFF
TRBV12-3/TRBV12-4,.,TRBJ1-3,CASSRIAATQGNTIYF
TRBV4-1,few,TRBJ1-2,CASSHRSWGMGGYTF
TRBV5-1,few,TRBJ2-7,CASSLGGQFYEQYF
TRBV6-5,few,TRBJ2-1,CASTGDPNYNEQFF
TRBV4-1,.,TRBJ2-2,CASSQGMLGNTGELFF
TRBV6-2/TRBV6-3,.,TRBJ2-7,CASSYSDNSYEQYF
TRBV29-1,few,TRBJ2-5,CSVDPRLGAQYF
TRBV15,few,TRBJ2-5,CATSRDRASKSVETQYF
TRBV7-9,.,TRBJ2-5,CASSIGTGPQYF
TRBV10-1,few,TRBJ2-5,CASSGPGEQYF
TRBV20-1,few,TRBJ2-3,CSAPERGAVVDTQYF
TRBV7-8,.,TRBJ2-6,CASSDLTGGSPGANILTF
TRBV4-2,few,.,CASSQGTSRANEQFF
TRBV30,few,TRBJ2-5,CAWSVAQGQETQYF
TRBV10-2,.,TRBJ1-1,CAGGPGTGGMNTEAFF
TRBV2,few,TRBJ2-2,CASSEGRNTGGLFF
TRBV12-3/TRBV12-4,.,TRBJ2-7,CASSSHGDSEQYF
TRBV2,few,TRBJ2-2,CASGSESTGELFF
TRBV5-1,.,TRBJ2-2,CASSRPSGGANTGELFF
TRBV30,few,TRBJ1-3,CAWSPRTPRVGNTIYF
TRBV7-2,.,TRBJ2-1,CASSSDGGPLEQFF
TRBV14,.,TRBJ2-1,CASSQGRTGNEQFF
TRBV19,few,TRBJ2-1,CASSRGLARSYNEQFF
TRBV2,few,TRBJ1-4,CASSASDGRNEKLFF
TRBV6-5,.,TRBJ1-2,CASSRDNDYGYTF
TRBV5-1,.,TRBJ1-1,CASNPSGTGMANTEAFF
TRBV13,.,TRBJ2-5,CASSHNPRLAGLANF
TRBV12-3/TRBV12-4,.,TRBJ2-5,CASSRSGIQETQYF
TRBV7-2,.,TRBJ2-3,CASSPTPLQGPGTDTQYF
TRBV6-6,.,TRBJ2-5,CASRLATQETQYF
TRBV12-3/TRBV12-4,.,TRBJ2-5,CASSYWIAGGGETQYF
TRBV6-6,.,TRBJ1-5,CASSPVETNQPQHF
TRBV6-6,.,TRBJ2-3,CASSPDYTGTQYF
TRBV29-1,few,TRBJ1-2,CSVVGTDRGLDGYTF
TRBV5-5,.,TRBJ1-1,CASSVGHTNTEAFF
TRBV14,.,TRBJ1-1,CASSLSSQGGPEAFF
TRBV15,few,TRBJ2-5,CATSRDRTQETQYF
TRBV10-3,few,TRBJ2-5,CAISAGTSGDEETQYF
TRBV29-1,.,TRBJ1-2,CSTEKGWSF